This entry lists 4 T cell receptor beta chains sequenced from one sample in a study of T cell responses to AZD1222 COVID-19 vaccine (dated by TCRdb to the early 2020s). Libraries were made using the immunoSEQ multiplex PCR assay. In its TCRdb copy, this immuneACCESS table keeps in-frame sequences only and misses some clones. Where compared with another copy, unresolved V genes explain less than half of these, and the others have no known cause. This sample lists around 190,000 clones; 80% to 90% were detected once. The ten largest account for about 9.9% of the sample. What the time point label conveys for this sample: about 28 days (+/-7) after the second vaccine dose. The sequenced sample was peripheral blood, obtained 28 days after the second AZD1222 dose. The origin of the receptors is an adult who received the AZD1222 COVID-19 vaccine.

The table lists this clone with a few counts. The genes are TRBV6-5 and TRBJ2-3, with D unclear. Trimming pared 5 bases from V and 5 bases from J, leaving 11 bases between. The CDR3 is 13 amino acids. The germline gives CDR1 MNHEY, CDR2 SVGAGI. CDR3 DNA sequence: TGTGCCAGCAGTCCCCAACACTTAGATACGCAGTATTTT. Protein: CASSPQHLDTQYF.

The chain has TRBV9 and TRBJ1-5, with D possibly TRBD1 on 5 matching bases. The CDR3 sequence is 14 residues long. Trimming took off 0 bases at V and 5 bases at J, with 9 bases between the two ends. From germline, CDR1 is SGDLS and CDR2 YYNGEE. The CDR3 here is CASSVAVGDQPQHF. The CDR3 DNA sequence: TGTGCCAGCAGCGTAGCTGTGGGGGATCAGCCCCAGCATTTT.

This chain links TRBV3-1 (or the pseudogene TRBV3-2) with TRBJ1-4; 8 bases are shared with TRBD1. J lost 3 bases, V lost 7 bases, and 4 bases had no gene match. This CDR3 contains 14 residues. Germline CDR1 and CDR2: LGHDT and YNNKEL (reference sequence). The CDR3 nucleotides are TGTGCCAGCACCCAGGGGGCGGCTAATGAAAAACTGTTTTTT. It specifies CASTQGAANEKLFF.

The chain couples TRBV28 to TRBJ2-1, with 10 bases matching TRBD2. Trimming at V came to 2 bases and at J to 9 bases, leaving 7 bases not matched to a gene. This CDR3 contains 15 residues. Germline loops: CDR1 MDHEN, CDR2 SYDVKM. The CDR3 sequence: CASSLLAGDGGEQFF. The CDR3 nucleotides read TGTGCCAGCAGTTTACTAGCGGGGGATGGTGGTGAGCAGTTCTTC.